Below, 23 T cell receptor beta chains from the same sample are listed, as sequenced in a study of blood T cell repertoires in COVID-19. Data came from immunoSEQ multiplex PCR; TCRdb stores just in-frame clones and leaves some out. The sample lists under 300,000 clones, 88% occurring once. Specimen: peripheral blood. These receptors all come from a woman aged 25 to 45 with acute or convalescent COVID-19.

The chain joins TRBV11-2 to TRBJ2-3; 7 positions match TRBD2. CDR3 size: 17 residues. V lost 2 bases to trimming and J lost 5 bases; unmatched junction nucleotides: 13. Germline CDR1 is SGHAT and CDR2 is FQNNGV. CDR3 loop: CASSLRPPGGRVDTQYF. The CDR3 nucleotides are TGTGCCAGCAGCTTACGGCCCCCCGGGGGGAGGGTAGATACGCAGTATTTT. The full variable domain, its missing parts supplied by reference TRBV11-2 and TRBJ2-3, is EAGVAQSPRYKIIEKRQSVAFWCNPISGHATLYWYQQILGQGPKLLIQFQNNGVVDDSQLPKDRFSAERLKGVDSTLKIQPAKLEDSAVYLCASSLRPPGGRVDTQYFGPGTRLTVL.

This rearrangement joins TRBV10-3 to TRBJ1-2; TRBD1 is a possible D gene (6 bases). Trimming left V 9 bases short and J 7 bases short, with 18 bases between. Germline V gene lookup returns CDR1 ENHRY and CDR2 SYGVKD. The CDR3 is 13 residues long. CDR3 nucleotide sequence: TGTGCCATGACACAGGGCCAGCAGGGTGGCTACACCTTC. Residues: CAMTQGQQGGYTF.

V is TRBV6-4 and J is TRBJ2-3; 12 positions agree with TRBD2. Germline V gives CDR1 MRHNA, CDR2 SNTAGT. J gave up 5 bases and V 5 bases, and 5 bases lay outside the gene matches. The CDR3 extends over 15 amino acids. The CDR3 here is CASSLAGGIGDTQYF. For the CDR3, the DNA is TGTGCCAGCAGTCTAGCGGGAGGGATTGGAGATACGCAGTATTTT.

The chain employs TRBV5-1 and TRBJ2-1; 9 bases map to TRBD2. Per germline, CDR1 SGHRS and CDR2 YFSETQ. V was clipped by 0 bases and J by 5 bases; unmatched bases: 3. The CDR3 is 15 amino acids. The CDR3 DNA reads as TGCGCCAGCAGCTTGGTGGCTAGCGGGAACAATGAGCAGTTCTTC. This codes for CASSLVASGNNEQFF.

The rearrangement links TRBV27 to TRBJ1-1; TRBD1 matches 7 bases. V shed 6 bases and J 0 bases; nucleotides not matched to a gene: 4. Germline loops: CDR1 MNHEY, CDR2 SMNVEV (reference sequence). The CDR3 totals 14 residues. The CDR3 bases are TGTGCCAGCAGATTCGGGACAGTGAACACTGAAGCTTTCTTT. It is translated as CASRFGTVNTEAFF.

The chain employs TRBV12-3 or TRBV12-4 and TRBJ1-2; the match to TRBD1 covers 9 bases. This CDR3 has 13 amino acids. The ends lost 7 bases at V and 4 bases at J; junction bases unmatched: 4. CDR3 loop: CASNIQGAYGYTF. The CDR3 coding sequence is TGTGCCAGCAACATACAGGGGGCCTATGGCTACACCTTC.

The chain couples TRBV3-1 (or the pseudogene TRBV3-2) to TRBJ2-3; 9 bases agree with TRBD2. The CDR3 contains 16 residues. V dropped 0 bases and J dropped 6; count of bases not matched to a gene: 7. Looked up from germline, CDR1 is LGHDT and CDR2 is YNNKEL (reference sequence). This chain's CDR3 is CASSQDWREGPDTQYF. The CDR3 bases are TGTGCCAGCAGCCAAGATTGGCGGGAGGGCCCGGATACGCAGTATTTT.

The CDR3 DNA is TGCGCCAGCAGCCGCCAGCTAGCGGGAGCCGGGACCCAGTACTTC. Protein product: CASSRQLAGAGTQYF. The chain combines TRBV4-1 with TRBJ2-5; 10 nucleotides match TRBD2. CDR3 length equals 15 residues. CDR1 MGHRA and CDR2 YSYEKL come from the germline V gene. V shed 4 bases, J shed 7 bases, and the junction held 9 bases outside the gene matches.

CDR3 in amino acids: CASSEHRDVYTGELFF. CDR3 in DNA: TGTGCCAGCAGTGAACACAGGGACGTTTACACCGGGGAGCTGTTTTTT. The J gene is TRBJ2-2, the V gene TRBV6-1; tentatively, D is TRBD1 (6 bases). Germline CDR1 reads MNHNS; CDR2 reads SASEGT. There are 16 residues in the CDR3. Trimming cost V 2 bases and J 3 bases, with 13 bases left between them.

The V gene is TRBV3-1 (or the pseudogene TRBV3-2), the J gene TRBJ2-5; D uncertain. CDR1 LGHDT and CDR2 YNNKEL come from the germline V gene (reference sequence). Trimming took 4 bases from V and 2 from J, leaving 8 bases between them. There are 13 residues in the CDR3. In DNA, the CDR3 is TGTGCCAGCAGCCTGGTCCTACAAGAGACCCAGTACTTC. This codes for CASSLVLQETQYF.

The rearrangement joins TRBV11-2 to TRBJ2-2, with 8 bases lining up with TRBD1. The CDR3 has 18 residues. V shed 4 bases and J 0 bases; nucleotides not matched to a gene: 10. Per the germline V gene, CDR1 is SGHAT and CDR2 is FQNNGV. The DNA for the CDR3 is TGTGCCAGCAGCTCACTCCGGACAGGGCCGACGAACACCGGGGAGCTGTTTTTT. Amino acid sequence: CASSSLRTGPTNTGELFF. Complete variable domain (other parts from reference TRBV11-2 and TRBJ2-2): EAGVAQSPRYKIIEKRQSVAFWCNPISGHATLYWYQQILGQGPKLLIQFQNNGVVDDSQLPKDRFSAERLKGVDSTLKIQPAKLEDSAVYLCASSSLRTGPTNTGELFFGEGSRLTVL.

The V and J genes are TRBV24-1 and TRBJ2-2; D perhaps matches TRBD1 (5 bases). The length of the CDR3 is 17 residues. Germline CDR1 and CDR2: KGHDR and SFDVKD. V was trimmed by 2 bases and J by 7 bases, leaving 19 bases between them. The CDR3 region has the DNA TGTGCCACCAGTGATTCGTGGGGCCCAAAACGCAGCGGGGAGCTGTTTTTT. This translates into CATSDSWGPKRSGELFF.

This clone has only one observation. The chain joins TRBV30 to TRBJ1-4; weak D call: TRBD1 (6 bases). Per the germline V gene, CDR1 is GTSNPN and CDR2 is SVGIG (reference sequence). V lost 5 bases to trimming and J lost 5 bases, with 12 bases between them. This CDR3 contains 13 residues. The CDR3 loop is CAWGGQLNEKLFF. The CDR3 DNA is TGTGCCTGGGGCGGACAGCTAAATGAAAAACTGTTTTTT. Drawing the rest from reference TRBV30 and TRBJ1-4, the complete variable domain is SQTIHQWPATLVQPVGSPLSLECTVEGTSNPNLYWYRQAAGRGLQLLFYSVGIGQISSEVPQNLSASRPQDRQFILSSKKLLLSDSGFYLCAWGGQLNEKLFFGSGTQLSVL.

This clone was found once. This rearrangement joins TRBV7-4 to TRBJ2-1; 14 nucleotides match TRBD2. J gave up 10 bases and V 6 bases, and 11 bases lay outside the gene matches. The germline V gene encodes CDR1 SGHVT and CDR2 SQSDAQ. The CDR3 is 16 residues long. The CDR3: CASRPRLAGGKTEQFF. CDR3 nucleotide sequence: TGTGCCAGCAGACCCCGACTAGCGGGAGGGAAAACCGAGCAGTTCTTC.

CDR3 sequence reads: CASSYTRSTGNTIYF. The CDR3 nucleotides are TGTGCCAGCAGTTATACACGATCAACTGGAAACACCATATATTTT. V is TRBV6-2 or TRBV6-3 and J is TRBJ1-3; D is uncertain. The V end was cut by 3 bases, the J end by 2 bases, with 11 bases between. The CDR3 is 15 residues long. In germline, CDR1 is MNHEY, CDR2 SVGEGT.

The J gene is TRBJ1-2, the V gene TRBV7-8, with 7 bases fitting TRBD1. The germline gives CDR1 SGHVS, CDR2 FQNEAQ. V shed 2 bases and J 0 bases; nucleotides not matched to a gene: 9. The CDR3 has 17 residues. The CDR3 sequence is CASSLKDRRTTNYGYTF. As DNA, the CDR3 is TGTGCCAGCAGCTTAAAGGACAGGAGAACGACTAACTATGGCTACACCTTC.

The chain has TRBV7-8 and TRBJ1-2, with D uncertain. Trimming cost V 2 bases and J 0 bases, with 4 bases left between them. Germline CDR1 SGHVS, CDR2 FQNEAQ. This CDR3 comprises 13 residues. The CDR3 sequence: CASSLNSNYGYTF. CDR3 coding DNA: TGTGCCAGCAGCTTAAACTCTAACTATGGCTACACCTTC. Full variable domain (missing parts from reference TRBV7-8 and TRBJ1-2): GAGVSQSPRYKVAKRGQDVALRCDPISGHVSLFWYQQALGQGPEFLTYFQNEAQLDKSGLPSDRFFAERPEGSVSTLKIQRTQQEDSAVYLCASSLNSNYGYTFGSGTRLTVV.

The V call is TRBV9, the J call TRBJ1-1; 9 bases align to TRBD1. After removal of 6 bases from V and 5 bases from J, the junction contained 11 bases not matched to a gene. Germline V gene data show CDR1 as SGDLS and CDR2 as YYNGEE. This CDR3 is built from 15 residues. The CDR3 spells CASNKGTGGRTEAFF. CDR3 in DNA: TGTGCCAGCAACAAAGGAACAGGGGGCAGGACTGAAGCTTTCTTT.

The gene calls are TRBV4-2 and TRBJ2-7, with 9 bases that match TRBD2. The V gene end was trimmed by 2 bases and the J gene end by 3 bases; junction bases not matched to a gene: 5. Germline values: CDR1 LGHNA, CDR2 YNFKEQ. The CDR3 loop spans 15 amino acids. The CDR3 is CASSQNSGSHYEQYF. CDR3 nucleotides: TGTGCCAGCAGCCAAAATAGCGGGAGCCACTACGAGCAGTACTTC.

The chain carries TRBV27 and TRBJ1-4, with 7 bases aligning to TRBD1. V gave up 6 bases and J gave up 8 bases; unmatched junction bases: 12. This CDR3 has 15 residues. Germline CDR1 and CDR2: MNHEY and SMNVEV (reference sequence). In DNA, the CDR3 is TGTGCCAGCAGGGATCGACAGGGTTTAGGAGAAAAACTGTTTTTT. Translated, it gives CASRDRQGLGEKLFF.

The CDR3 region is CASSFTSRNEQFF. CDR3 bases: TGTGCCAGCAGCTTTACTAGCCGCAATGAGCAGTTCTTC. This chain joins TRBV11-2 and TRBJ2-1, with TRBD2 as a possible D gene (6 bases). Trimming pared 3 bases from V and 6 bases from J, leaving 9 bases between. Germline loops: CDR1 SGHAT, CDR2 FQNNGV. The CDR3 runs to 13 residues.

The rearrangement uses TRBV6-2 or TRBV6-3 and TRBJ2-4; TRBD1 might be the D (6 bases). V was clipped by 2 bases and J by 0 bases, with 23 bases between them. The CDR3 runs to 20 residues. The germline V gene encodes CDR1 MNHEY and CDR2 SVGEGT. This chain's CDR3 is CASSYEQGSSRRLAKNIQYF. CDR3 coding DNA: TGTGCCAGCAGTTACGAACAGGGATCTTCCCGGCGGCTAGCCAAAAACATTCAGTACTTC.

This chain uses TRBV6-2 or TRBV6-3 with TRBJ1-1, with a possible D match to TRBD1 (5 bases). The CDR3 length is 15 residues. The V gene lost 2 bases and the J gene lost 4 bases, with 14 bases spanning the gap. Germline CDR1 and CDR2: MNHEY and SVGEGT. The CDR3 spells CASSYGSWGGTEAFF. In DNA form, the CDR3 reads TGTGCCAGCAGTTACGGATCTTGGGGGGGCACTGAAGCTTTCTTT.